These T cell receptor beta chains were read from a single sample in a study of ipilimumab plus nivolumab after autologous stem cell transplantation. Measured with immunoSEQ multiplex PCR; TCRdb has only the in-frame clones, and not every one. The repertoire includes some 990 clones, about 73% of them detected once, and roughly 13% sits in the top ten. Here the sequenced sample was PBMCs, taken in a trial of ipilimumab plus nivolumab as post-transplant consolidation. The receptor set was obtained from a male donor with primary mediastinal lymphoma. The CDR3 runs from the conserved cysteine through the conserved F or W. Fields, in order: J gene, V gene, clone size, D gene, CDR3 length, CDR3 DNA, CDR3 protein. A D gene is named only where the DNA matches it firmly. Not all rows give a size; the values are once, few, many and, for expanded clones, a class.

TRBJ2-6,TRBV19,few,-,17,TGTGCCAGTAGTATGGGTGGGGGTTCCTCTGGGGCCAACGTCCTGACTTTC,CASSMGGGSSGANVLTF
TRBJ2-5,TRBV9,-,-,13,TGTGCCAGCAGCGTAGGGCCCAGCGGGACCCAGTACTTC,CASSVGPSGTQYF
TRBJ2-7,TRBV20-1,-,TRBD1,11,TGCAGTGGAGACAGGGCCTACGAGCAGTACTTC,CSGDRAYEQYF
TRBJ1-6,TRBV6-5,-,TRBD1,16,TGTGCCAGCAGCTACAGGGGGAGCTCCTATAATTCACCCCTCCACTTT,CASSYRGSSYNSPLHF
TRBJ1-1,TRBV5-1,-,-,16,TGCGCCAGCAGCTTGGGACCGCCGGCCCGCCGGACTGAAGCTTTCTTT,CASSLGPPARRTEAFF
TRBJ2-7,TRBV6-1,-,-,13,TGTGCCAGCAGTGGGCCTTGGGGCTACGAGCAGTACTTC,CASSGPWGYEQYF
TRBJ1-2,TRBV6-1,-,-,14,TGTGCCAGCAGGGGGGAGGCGGCCCTCTATGGCTACACCTTC,CASRGEAALYGYTF
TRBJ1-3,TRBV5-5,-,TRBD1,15,TGTGCCAGCAGCCTGGACAGGGGATTCGGAAACACCATATATTTT,CASSLDRGFGNTIYF
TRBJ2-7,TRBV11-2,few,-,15,TGTGCCAGCAGCTTAGTTTCAGGGAGCTCCTACGAGCAGTACTTC,CASSLVSGSSYEQYF
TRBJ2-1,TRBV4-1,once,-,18,TGCGCCAGCAGCCAAGCCCGGGGGACGGTGGGTACCTACAATGAGCAGTTCTTC,CASSQARGTVGTYNEQFF
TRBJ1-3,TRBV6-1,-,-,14,TGTGCCAGCAGTGAGATCGGCTCTGGAAACACCATATATTTT,CASSEIGSGNTIYF
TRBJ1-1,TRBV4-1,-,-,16,TGCGCCACCACTTGGGGGGATGGACAGCTTGACATTGAAGCTTTCTTT,CATTWGDGQLDIEAFF
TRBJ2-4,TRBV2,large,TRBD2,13,TGTGCCGCTTCCGGGGGGTTACGGAACATTCAGTACTTC,CAASGGLRNIQYF
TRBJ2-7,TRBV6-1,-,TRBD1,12,TGTGCCAGCAGCTCTACAGGGGACGAGCAGTACTTC,CASSSTGDEQYF
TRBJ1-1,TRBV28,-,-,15,TGTGCCAGCAGTCCTGTTGGGATCATGAACACTGAAGCTTTCTTT,CASSPVGIMNTEAFF
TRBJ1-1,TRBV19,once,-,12,TGTGCCAGTAGTCCGTATAACACTGAAGCTTTCTTT,CASSPYNTEAFF
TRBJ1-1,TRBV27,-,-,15,TGTGCCAGCAGTTTATATGTGACGGGGGACACTGAAGCTTTCTTT,CASSLYVTGDTEAFF
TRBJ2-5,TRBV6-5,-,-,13,TGTGCCAGCAGTTACTCGTTTCGGGAGACCCAGTACTTC,CASSYSFRETQYF
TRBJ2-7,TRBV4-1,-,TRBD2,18,TGCGCCAGCAGCCAAGCCGGCTTACTAGCGGGGGCGATCTACGAGCAGTACTTC,CASSQAGLLAGAIYEQYF
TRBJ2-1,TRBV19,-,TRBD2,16,TGTGCCAGTAGGACCCAGGCTAGCGGGCCTTACAATGAGCAGTTCTTC,CASRTQASGPYNEQFF
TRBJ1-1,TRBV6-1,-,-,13,TGTGCCAGCAGTGAAAGAGGCCGCACTGAAGCTTTCTTT,CASSERGRTEAFF
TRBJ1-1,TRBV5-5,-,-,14,TGTGCCAGCAGCTTGCTAGGACAGAACACTGAAGCTTTCTTT,CASSLLGQNTEAFF
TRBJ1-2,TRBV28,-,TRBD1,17,TGTGCCAGCACCCCAGGGAGTGGGCAGGGGGCAACTTATGGCTACACCTTC,CASTPGSGQGATYGYTF
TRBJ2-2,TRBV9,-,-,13,TGTGCCAGCAGCGTAACGGCGGCCGGGGAGCTGTTTTTT,CASSVTAAGELFF
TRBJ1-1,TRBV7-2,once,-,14,TGTGCCAGCAGCTTAGTTGTCTCGGGCACTGAAGCTTTCTTT,CASSLVVSGTEAFF
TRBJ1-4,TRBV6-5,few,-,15,TGTGCCAGCAGCTGGACAGCTGCAACTAATGAAAAACTGTTTTTT,CASSWTAATNEKLFF
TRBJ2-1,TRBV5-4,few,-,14,TGTGCCAGCACCCCGGAGCCCTCGGGAAATGAGCAGTTCTTC,CASTPEPSGNEQFF
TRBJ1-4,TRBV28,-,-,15,TGTGCCAGCAGTGGCTCAGGGAGACGAGGTGAAAAACTGTTTTTT,CASSGSGRRGEKLFF
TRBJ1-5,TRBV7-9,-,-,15,TGTGCCAGCAGCTTAGCGGCTTGGGGCAATCAGCCCCAGCATTTT,CASSLAAWGNQPQHF
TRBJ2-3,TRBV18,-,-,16,TGTGCCAGCTCGCCACCACTGAACGGAGTTTCGGATACGCAGTATTTT,CASSPPLNGVSDTQYF
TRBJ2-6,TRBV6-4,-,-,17,TGTGCCAGCAGTGTCATAGCCTCACAAAGTCGGGCCAACGTCCTGACTTTC,CASSVIASQSRANVLTF
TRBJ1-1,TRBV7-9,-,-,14,TGTGCCAGCAGCTTAATGGGCGATGGGGGTGAAGCTTTCTTT,CASSLMGDGGEAFF
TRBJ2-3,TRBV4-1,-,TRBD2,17,TGCGCCAGCAGCGCGCAAGAACTAGCGGGAGGGGCAGATACGCAGTATTTT,CASSAQELAGGADTQYF
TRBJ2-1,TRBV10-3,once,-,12,TGTGCCATCAGTGGGACGTGGGGTGAGCAGTTCTTC,CAISGTWGEQFF
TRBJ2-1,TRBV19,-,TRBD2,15,TGTGCCAGTACGAAGACTAGCGGGAGGGCCAATGAGCAGTTCTTC,CASTKTSGRANEQFF
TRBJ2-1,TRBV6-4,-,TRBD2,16,TGTGCCAGCAGCGAAATAGCGGGAGGGAACTACAATGAGCAGTTCTTC,CASSEIAGGNYNEQFF
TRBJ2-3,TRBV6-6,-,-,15,TGTGCCAGCAGGGGATCCGGGACGCTTGCCGGATCGCAGTATTTT,CASRGSGTLAGSQYF